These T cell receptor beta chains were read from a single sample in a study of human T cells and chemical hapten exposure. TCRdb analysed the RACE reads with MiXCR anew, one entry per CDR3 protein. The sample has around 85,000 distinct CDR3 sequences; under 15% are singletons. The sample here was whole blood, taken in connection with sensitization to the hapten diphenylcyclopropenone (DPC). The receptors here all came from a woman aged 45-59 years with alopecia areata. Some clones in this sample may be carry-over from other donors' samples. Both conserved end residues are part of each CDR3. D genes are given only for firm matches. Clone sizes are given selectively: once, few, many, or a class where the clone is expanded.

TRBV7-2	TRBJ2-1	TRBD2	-	CASSLDSLAGGGEQFF	TGTGCCAGCAGCTTAGATAGCCTAGCGGGAGGCGGTGAGCAGTTCTTC
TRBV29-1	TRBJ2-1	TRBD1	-	CRVGQGAEDTEQFF	TGCAGGGTTGGACAGGGGGCAGAAGATACTGAGCAGTTCTTC
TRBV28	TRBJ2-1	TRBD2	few	CATQLAADYNEQFF	TGTGCCACCCAACTAGCGGCCGATTACAATGAGCAGTTCTTC
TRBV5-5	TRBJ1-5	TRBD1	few	CASSLQTGGNQPQHF	TGTGCCAGCAGCTTACAGACAGGGGGAAATCAGCCCCAGCATTTT
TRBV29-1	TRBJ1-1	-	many	CSVESSGRSGFLNTEAFF	TGCAGCGTTGAATCGTCTGGTCGTAGTGGATTTCTGAACACTGAAGCTTTCTTT
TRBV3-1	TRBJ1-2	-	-	CASSQGADFYGYTF	TGTGCCAGCAGCCAAGGAGCAGATTTCTATGGCTACACCTTC
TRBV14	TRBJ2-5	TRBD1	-	CASSRDREETQYF	TGTGCCAGCAGCCGGGACAGAGAAGAGACCCAGTACTTC
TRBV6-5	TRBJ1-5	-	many	CASSLDRNQPQHF	TGTGCCAGCAGTCTGGACCGCAATCAGCCCCAGCATTTT
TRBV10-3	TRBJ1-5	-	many	CAISESGGNQPQHF	TGTGCCATCAGTGAGTCGGGGGGCAATCAGCCCCAGCATTTT
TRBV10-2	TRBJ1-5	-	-	CASSESGGSNQPQHF	TGCGCCAGCAGTGAGTCGGGCGGGAGCAATCAGCCCCAGCATTTT
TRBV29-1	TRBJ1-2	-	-	CSAQTAEGYGYTF	TGCAGCGCCCAGACGGCGGAGGGCTATGGCTACACCTTC
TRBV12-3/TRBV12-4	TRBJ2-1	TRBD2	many	CASSSGGRAVNEQFF	TGTGCCAGCAGTTCCGGCGGGAGGGCAGTCAATGAGCAGTTCTTC
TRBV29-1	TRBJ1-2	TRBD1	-	CSVVGGGVGYTF	TGCAGCGTTGTCGGAGGGGGCGTTGGCTACACCTTC
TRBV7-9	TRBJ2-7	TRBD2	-	CASSSSGTSGPYEQYF	TGTGCCAGCAGCTCCTCCGGGACTAGCGGTCCCTACGAGCAGTACTTC
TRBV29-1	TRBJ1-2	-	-	CSVDRTDVYGYTF	TGCAGCGTTGATAGGACAGACGTCTATGGCTACACCTTC
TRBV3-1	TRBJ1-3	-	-	CASSHYAGSSGNTIYF	TGTGCCAGCAGCCACTATGCAGGGAGCTCTGGAAACACCATATATTTT